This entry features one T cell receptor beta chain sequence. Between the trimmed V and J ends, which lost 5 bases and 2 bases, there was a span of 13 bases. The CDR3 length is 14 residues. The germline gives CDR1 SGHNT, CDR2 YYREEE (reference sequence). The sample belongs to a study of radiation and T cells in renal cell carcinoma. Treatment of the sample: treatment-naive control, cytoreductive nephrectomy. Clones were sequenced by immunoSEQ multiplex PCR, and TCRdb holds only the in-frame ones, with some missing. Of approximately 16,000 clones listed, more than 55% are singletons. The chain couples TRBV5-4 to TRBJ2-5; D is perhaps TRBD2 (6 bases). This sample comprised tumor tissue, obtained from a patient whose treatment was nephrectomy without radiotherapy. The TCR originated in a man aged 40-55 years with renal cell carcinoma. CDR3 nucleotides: TGTGCCAGCAGTCTCGGGGGAGTGCAAGAGACCCAGTACTTC. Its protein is CASSLGGVQETQYF.